The 10 T cell receptor beta chains listed next were all sequenced from one sample in a study of immune evolution from preneoplasia to lung adenocarcinoma. Assay: immunoSEQ multiplex PCR; the TCRdb copy retains only in-frame clones and omits some. The sample has some 15,000 clones; 80% to 90% are singletons. Sequencing input: FFPE minimally invasive lung adenocarcinoma tissue. These receptors all come from a person aged 70 to 79 with lung adenocarcinoma.

The gene calls are TRBV29-1 and TRBJ2-7; TRBD1 agrees at 10 bases. V trimming: 6 bases; J trimming: 5 bases; junction bases outside the gene matches: 7. This CDR3 has 13 amino acids. The germline V gene has CDR1 SQVTM and CDR2 ANQGSEA. For the CDR3, the DNA is TGCAGCGTAGTCGACAGGGGGCATCACGAGCAGTACTTC. It codes for CSVVDRGHHEQYF.

The chain links TRBV4-2 to TRBJ2-5; 11 nucleotides match TRBD2. The J segment lost 5 bases and the V segment lost 4 bases, leaving 9 bases of the junction unmatched. Germline CDR1 and CDR2: LGHNA and YNFKEQ. The CDR3 covers 16 residues. The CDR3 DNA reads TGTGCCAGCAGCCCCCTCGGGGCTAGCGGGGGGGAGACCCAGTACTTC. Protein product: CASSPLGASGGETQYF.

This rearrangement joins TRBV5-6 to TRBJ1-2; TRBD1 matches 12 bases. CDR1 is SGHDT and CDR2 is YYEEEE in the germline V gene. This CDR3 has 16 amino acids. The V segment lost 0 bases and the J segment 4 bases; nucleotides outside the gene matches: 4. The CDR3 DNA follows: TGTGCCAGCAGCTTGGTTGGGACAGGGGGCAGCTATGGCTACACCTTC. Translation gives CASSLVGTGGSYGYTF.

The rearrangement links TRBV5-1 to TRBJ1-1; 9 bases fit TRBD1. Germline loops: CDR1 SGHRS, CDR2 YFSETQ. This CDR3 region has 15 residues. With 5 bases clipped from V and 1 base from J, the junction kept 6 bases outside the gene matches. The CDR3, as DNA: TGCGCCAGCAGACCGCGACAGGGGGAGAACACTGAAGCTTTCTTT. Its translation: CASRPRQGENTEAFF.

This clone was seen more than once but under ten times. Its ends do not fully match the called genes, so a read error is possible. This chain uses TRBV19 with TRBJ2-1; TRBD2 agrees at 7 bases. Germline CDR1 and CDR2: LNHDA and SQIVND (reference sequence). The CDR3 runs 14 residues. The CDR3 DNA reads TGTGCCAGTAATATAGGAGGGAGGGCGAATGAGCAGTTCTTC. Translating it yields CASNIGGRANEQFF.

This clone was detected once. V gene TRBV9 combines with J gene TRBJ1-1; D gene ambiguous. The CDR3 totals 13 residues. Germline V gene sequence: CDR1 SGDLS, CDR2 YYNGEE. The germline V and J ends were trimmed by 0 bases and 3 bases, with 6 bases remaining between them. CDR3 sequence: CASSVVGDTEAFF. In nucleotides, the CDR3 is TGTGCCAGCAGCGTAGTCGGGGACACTGAAGCTTTCTTT.

This sequence joins TRBV11-3 and TRBJ1-2; TRBD1 aligns across 9 bases. This CDR3 is 15 amino acids long. Per germline, CDR1 SGHNT and CDR2 YENEEA. V was pared by 4 bases and J by 4 bases, with 7 bases of the junction left unmatched. The CDR3 nucleotides read TGTGCCAGCAGCTCGACAGGGGGGTTTCCCTATGGCTACACCTTC. Its protein product is CASSSTGGFPYGYTF. Full variable domain (rest looked up from reference TRBV11-3 and TRBJ1-2): EAGVVQSPRYKIIEKKQPVAFWCNPISGHNTLYWYLQNLGQGPELLIRYENEEAVDDSQLPKDRFSAERLKGVDSTLKIQPAELGDSAVYLCASSSTGGFPYGYTFGSGTRLTVV.

The chain employs TRBV2 and TRBJ1-2; D is uncertain. Trimming stripped 4 bases from V and 4 bases from J, with 13 bases between. This CDR3 region has 14 residues. Germline CDR1 SNHLY, CDR2 FYNNEI. The CDR3 DNA sequence: TGTGCCAGCAGTGGGCCTATTCTCTTCTATGGCTACACCTTC. It is translated as CASSGPILFYGYTF.

The J gene is TRBJ1-1, the V gene TRBV5-1; no firm D call. CDR1 and CDR2 (germline): SGHRS, YFSETQ. Between the trimmed V and J ends, which lost 2 bases and 3 bases, there was a span of 11 bases. The CDR3 covers 14 residues. CDR3 in DNA: TGCGCCAGCAGCTTATCGACAAGTTACACTGAAGCTTTCTTT. Translating gives CASSLSTSYTEAFF.

The chain couples TRBV28 to TRBJ2-7, with 8 positions matching TRBD1. The CDR3 sequence is 11 residues long. The germline CDR1 and CDR2 sequences are MDHEN and SYDVKM. With 10 bases clipped from V and 3 bases from J, the junction kept 2 bases outside the gene matches. The CDR3 region has the DNA TGTGCCATCGGACAGGGCTACGAGCAGTACTTC. This codes for CAIGQGYEQYF.